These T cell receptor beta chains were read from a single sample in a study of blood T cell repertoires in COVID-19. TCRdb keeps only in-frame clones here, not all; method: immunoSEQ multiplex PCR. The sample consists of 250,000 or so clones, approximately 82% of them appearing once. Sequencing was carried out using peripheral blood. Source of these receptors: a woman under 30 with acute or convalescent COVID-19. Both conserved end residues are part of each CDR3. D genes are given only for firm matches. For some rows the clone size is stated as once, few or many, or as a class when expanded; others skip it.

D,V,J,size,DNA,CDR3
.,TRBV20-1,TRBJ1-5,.,TGCAGTGTGGGGGGGCCCCAGCATTTT,CSVGGPQHF
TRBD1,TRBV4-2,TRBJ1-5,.,TGTGCCAGCAGCCAAGCCTGGACAGGCGGCCAGCCCCAGCATTTT,CASSQAWTGGQPQHF
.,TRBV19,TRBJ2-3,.,TGTGCCAGTAGTACGGGGGATACGCAGTATTTT,CASSTGDTQYF
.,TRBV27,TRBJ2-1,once,TGTGCCAGCAGTCCGGTAGGGGTCAATGAGCAGTTCTTC,CASSPVGVNEQFF
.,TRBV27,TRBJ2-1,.,TGTGCCAGCAGCTTGATACGGACTTTCCCTCAGTTCTTC,CASSLIRTFPQFF
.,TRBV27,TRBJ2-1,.,TGTGCCAGCAGTTTATCGTTGCGAAATGAGCAGTTCTTC,CASSLSLRNEQFF
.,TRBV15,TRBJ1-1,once,TGTGCCACCAGCAGAGGGATGGGCCCCACTGAAGCTTTCTTT,CATSRGMGPTEAFF
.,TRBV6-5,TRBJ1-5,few,TGTGCCAGCAGAGGAGGTAGCAATCAGCCCCAGCATTTT,CASRGGSNQPQHF
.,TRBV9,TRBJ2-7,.,TGTGCCAGCAGCGTAGGACTAGGGGTCTCCTACGAGCAGTACTTC,CASSVGLGVSYEQYF
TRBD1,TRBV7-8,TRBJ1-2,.,TGTGCCAGCAGCTTAATTGGGACAGGGGGTTATGGCTACACCTTC,CASSLIGTGGYGYTF
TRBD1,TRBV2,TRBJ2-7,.,TGTGCCAGCAGTGAAGTGGGGCCCCGGGACAGCCCCTACGAGCAGTACTTC,CASSEVGPRDSPYEQYF
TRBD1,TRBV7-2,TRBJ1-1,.,TGTGCCAGCAGCTTAACGTCAGGGGGCGTCAACACTGAAGCTTTCTTT,CASSLTSGGVNTEAFF
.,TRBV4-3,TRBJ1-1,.,TGCGCCAGCAGCCAAGATCGCGGGACTCTAAACACTGAAGCTTTCTTT,CASSQDRGTLNTEAFF
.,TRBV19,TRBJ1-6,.,TGTGCCAGTACCCCCCGGGCGGGGCTCGACTCCTATAATTCACCCCTCCACTTT,CASTPRAGLDSYNSPLHF
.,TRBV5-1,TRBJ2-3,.,TGCGCCAGCAGCCCAGGCACAGATACGCAGTATTTT,CASSPGTDTQYF